This TCR beta chain was obtained from a study of blood T cells in healthy people across ages. Through a sample-barcoded 5' primer and a J-beta primer mix, a second PCR was run for roughly 6 to 11 cycles. A single record per CDR3 protein comes from TCRdb applying MiXCR to the 5' RACE reads. Of about 1.4 million distinct CDR3 sequences in the sample, around 55% were seen once. Notes on the study in general: Measured against age, TCR beta diversity per million T cells decreased in a roughly linear manner.

This clonotype was recorded a few times. Its antigen is not known. Each donor supplied about 9.6 milliliters of peripheral blood. Whenever a sample was processed, at least 7 million PBMCs were isolated. Per sample, no less than 5.5 micrograms of total RNA were extracted. The sequenced sample was blood. The receptor was isolated from a young man in good health.

CDR3 bases: TGTGCCAGCAGTTTAAGACAGGGTGGAACTGAAGCTTTCTTT. It encodes CASSLRQGGTEAFF. The rearrangement links TRBV27 to TRBJ1-1, with 7 bases aligning to TRBD1. Germline CDR1 is MNHEY and CDR2 is SMNVEV (reference sequence). This CDR3 has 14 residues. V gave up 2 bases and J gave up 5 bases; unmatched junction bases: 5.